Presented here are 3 T cell receptor beta chains from one specimen sequenced in a study of technical replicates of blood from a few donors. The protocol was immunoSEQ multiplex PCR, while the TCRdb copy is restricted to in-frame clones and leaves out a portion. The sample includes about 66,000 clones, 95% to 98% seen only once; the top ten take roughly 0.25%. Sequencing was performed on T cells isolated from PBMCs. These receptors were taken from a human donor in good health.

This clone was counted once. The V and J genes are TRBV28 and TRBJ2-2; TRBD2 matches at 12 bases. The V segment lost 6 bases and the J segment 7 bases; nucleotides outside the gene matches: 12. This CDR3 has 17 amino acids. Germline V gene sequence: CDR1 MDHEN, CDR2 SYDVKM. DNA of the CDR3: TGTGCCAGCAGCACGAGACTAGCGGGAGATGTTTTCGGGGAGCTGTTTTTT. Translated, it gives CASSTRLAGDVFGELFF. The entire variable domain, with the rest obtained from reference TRBV28 and TRBJ2-2, is as follows: DVKVTQSSRYLVKRTGEKVFLECVQDMDHENMFWYRQDPGLGLRLIYFSYDVKMKEKGDIPEGYSVSREKKERFSLILESASTNQTSMYLCASSTRLAGDVFGELFFGEGSRLTVL.

The J gene is TRBJ1-2, the V gene TRBV7-9; D uncertain. Germline V gene sequence: CDR1 SEHNR, CDR2 FQNEAQ (reference sequence). The CDR3 spans 13 residues. Trimming cost V 1 base and J 3 bases, with 6 bases left between them. CDR3: CASSLDRYYGYTF. CDR3 nucleotides: TGTGCCAGCAGCTTAGACAGATACTATGGCTACACCTTC.

V usage is TRBV9 and J usage is TRBJ1-2, with D possibly being TRBD1 (6 bases). Germline lookup yields CDR1 SGDLS and CDR2 YYNGEE. The CDR3 is 15 residues long. V gave up 0 bases and J gave up 3 bases, with 12 bases separating them. CDR3 in DNA: TGTGCCAGCAGCGTAGGAGCAGGGGCGGACTATGGCTACACCTTC. This translates into CASSVGAGADYGYTF.